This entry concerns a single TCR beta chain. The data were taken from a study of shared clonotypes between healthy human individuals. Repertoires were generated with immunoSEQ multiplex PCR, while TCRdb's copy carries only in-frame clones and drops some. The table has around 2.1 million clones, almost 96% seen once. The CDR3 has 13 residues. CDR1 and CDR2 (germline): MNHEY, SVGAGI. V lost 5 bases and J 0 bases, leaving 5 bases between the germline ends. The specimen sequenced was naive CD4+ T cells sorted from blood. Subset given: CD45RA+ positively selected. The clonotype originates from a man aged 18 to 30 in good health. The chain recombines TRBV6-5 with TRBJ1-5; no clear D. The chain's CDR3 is CASSKNSNQPQHF. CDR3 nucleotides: TGTGCCAGCAGTAAAAATAGCAATCAGCCCCAGCATTTT.